This T cell receptor beta chain was retrieved from a study of T cell responses to AZD1222 COVID-19 vaccine (dated by TCRdb to the early 2020s). Regarding the complete study: A total of 233 trial participants underwent TCR sequencing, of whom about 210 had received two doses of AZD1222 and around 25 had received two doses of the MenACWY control vaccine. Trial participants were enrolled by age into subgroups of 18-55, 56-69 and 70-plus years, and around 140, 26 and 57 TCR-sequenced participants, respectively, were included in these subgroups. Overall study outcomes, separate from this receptor: No day 14 peak-response samples were available, so repertoires were characterized only after the peak T cell response. A significant rise in spike-specific TCR breadth and depth was observed after two AZD1222 doses relative to day 0 and relative to MenACWY recipients. Epitopes outside the regions mutated in the B.1.351 and B.1.1.7 variants were reportedly recognized by nearly half of the unique spike-specific TCRs. In the small 56-69-year group, the increase in depth fell short of significance, most likely because of low power. Participants were mostly white British and included more females than males, and it was suggested by the authors that clonal diversity may have been underestimated. The whole spike protein was spanned by vaccine-associated CD4 TCRs, and dominant responses were seen in regions 160-218 and 743-854. Conclusions about previously exposed vaccinees are limited, since just five or six AZD1222 recipients were seropositive for SARS-CoV-2 at baseline.

The CDR3 starts with the cysteine, ends with the phenylalanine, and has 15 residues. Only the CDR3 DNA is retained, 45 bases long and in frame from the first base. CDR1 and CDR2 are read off the germline V gene (reference sequence) as LNHDA and SQIVND. V is reduced by 5 bases and J by 3 bases, leaving a spacing of 13 bases between them. As to this clone: It lacks a known antigen. No qualities accompany the bases; no much larger clone lies one base away.

The CDR3 regions of human TCRbeta chains were analyzed by immunosequencing. For the original study's pipeline: TCRs in the repertoires were compared against a reference library of SARS-CoV-2-specific TCRs that had been generated with the MIRA antigen-specificity platform. Breadth was defined as the fraction of unique TCRs that were SARS-CoV-2-associated, and depth was defined as the fraction of total T cells that were SARS-CoV-2-associated. Each spike-specific TCR was assigned to its reactive spike region and to a CD4 or CD8 class using the MIRA data. Log10-transformed breadth and depth values were compared by one-way ANOVA with Sidak's multiple comparisons tests. In TCRdb, the immuneACCESS table is reduced to in-frame sequences with V and J assigned. These tables do not hold every clone; where another copy was compared, an unresolved V gene accounts for under half, and the others remain unexplained. V and J calls and clone size are given by that table; D and trimming were obtained from the DNA. Here the sample has tens of thousands of clones; around four fifths occur a single time. Of the sample, 20% to 25% is held by the ten largest clones.

The time point label for this specimen denotes: about 28 days (+/-7) after the second vaccine dose. AZD1222 recipients with second doses at about 4 weeks or about 12 weeks were pooled, because spike-specific TCR depth and breadth did not differ between schedules. Vaccinee samples were obtained from the UK trials COV001 and COV002, which included a single-blind randomized controlled phase 2/3 trial of AZD1222 (ChAdOx1 nCoV-19) in healthy adults. For TCRbeta chain sequencing, PBMC samples from trial participants were taken at day 0 and at day 28 after the second dose. Rearrangement joined TRBV19 to TRBJ2-2, with a weak D call of TRBD1 (7 bases match). Sequences were derived from peripheral blood, sampled 28 days after the second AZD1222 dose. This sequence was found in an adult who received the AZD1222 COVID-19 vaccine. The CDR3: CASSLRRGDTGELFF. The nucleotide sequence is given as TGTGCCAGTAGTCTCCGCAGGGGGGACACCGGGGAGCTGTTTTTT.